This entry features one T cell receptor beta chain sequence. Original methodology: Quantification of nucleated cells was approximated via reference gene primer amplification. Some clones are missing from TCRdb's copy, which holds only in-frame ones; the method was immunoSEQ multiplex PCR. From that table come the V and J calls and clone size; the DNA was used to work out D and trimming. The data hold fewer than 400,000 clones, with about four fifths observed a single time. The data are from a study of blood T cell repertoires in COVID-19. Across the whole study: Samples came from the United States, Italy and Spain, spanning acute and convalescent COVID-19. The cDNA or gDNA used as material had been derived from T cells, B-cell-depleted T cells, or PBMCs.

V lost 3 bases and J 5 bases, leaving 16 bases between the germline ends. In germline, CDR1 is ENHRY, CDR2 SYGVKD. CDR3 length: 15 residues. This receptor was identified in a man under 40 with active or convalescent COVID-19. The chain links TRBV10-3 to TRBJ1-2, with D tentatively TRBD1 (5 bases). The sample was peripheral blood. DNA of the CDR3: TGTGCCATCAGTGAAGGGCTCATGGGACTGTATGGCTACACCTTC. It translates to CAISEGLMGLYGYTF.